These 17 T cell receptor beta chains came from one sample sequenced in a study of blood T cell repertoires in COVID-19. The protocol was immunoSEQ multiplex PCR, while the TCRdb copy is restricted to in-frame clones and leaves out a portion. The sample holds about 220,000 clones; roughly 84% are singletons and the top ten take approximately 6.5%. Sample: PBMCs or T cells enriched from blood (not recorded which). These TCRs come from a woman aged 40 to 49 who had recovered from COVID-19.

The rearrangement joins TRBV7-9 to TRBJ2-3; D uncertain. This CDR3 has 14 residues. With 1 base removed from V and 6 bases from J, the gap between germline ends came to 11 bases. Per the germline V gene, CDR1 is SEHNR and CDR2 is FQNEAQ (reference sequence). The CDR3, as DNA: TGTGCCAGCAGCTTAGGCCTAGGTAGGGATACGCAGTATTTT. It translates to CASSLGLGRDTQYF.

The rearrangement uses TRBV4-3 and TRBJ2-1, with 13 bases lining up with TRBD2. This CDR3 contains 17 residues. CDR1 is LGHNA and CDR2 is YSLEER in the germline V gene. The V and J ends lost 4 bases and 6 bases, in that order; junction bases with no gene match: 9. CDR3 DNA: TGCGCCAGCAGCCGCCAGAGACTAGCGGGAGGATTCAATGAGCAGTTCTTC. This encodes CASSRQRLAGGFNEQFF.

The chain combines TRBV18 with TRBJ2-5; TRBD1 matches at 7 bases. This CDR3 spans 14 amino acids. Germline CDR1 KGHSH, CDR2 LQKENI. Germline trimming cut 3 bases from V and 5 bases from J; bases unmatched to any gene: 6. Written as DNA, the CDR3 is TGTGCCAGCTCACCCCAGGGGGTCGCGGAGACCCAGTACTTC. Translating it yields CASSPQGVAETQYF.

The chain combines TRBV7-9 with TRBJ2-2; weak D call: TRBD2 (6 bases). The V end was cut by 5 bases, the J end by 5 bases, with 18 bases between. This CDR3 region has 16 residues. The germline gives CDR1 SEHNR, CDR2 FQNEAQ (reference sequence). The CDR3 sequence is CASSPRDAGRTGELFF. Here the CDR3 DNA reads TGTGCCAGCAGCCCGAGGGACGCTGGGAGGACCGGGGAGCTGTTTTTT.

V and J are TRBV25-1 and TRBJ2-5; D is uncertain. V was pared by 0 bases and J by 4 bases, with 3 bases between. Germline V gene sequence: CDR1 MGHDK, CDR2 SYGVNS. CDR3 length: 12 residues. The DNA for the CDR3 is TGTGCCAGCAGTGAATACCGAGAGACCCAGTACTTC. Protein product: CASSEYRETQYF.

The chain carries TRBV19 and TRBJ1-3; 7 nucleotides match TRBD1. V lost 5 bases and J lost 0; bases outside the gene matches: 4. The CDR3 has 15 residues. Germline loops: CDR1 LNHDA, CDR2 SQIVND (reference sequence). In DNA, the CDR3 is TGTGCCAGTAGTCTACGGACAGGCTCTGGAAACACCATATATTTT. It translates to CASSLRTGSGNTIYF.

The gene calls are TRBV19 and TRBJ1-1; D is undetermined. Germline values: CDR1 LNHDA, CDR2 SQIVND (reference sequence). The CDR3 is made up of 18 amino acids. Trimming removed 6 bases from V and 3 bases from J, with 26 bases in between. The chain's CDR3 is CASRGRTTSTGTDTEAFF. The DNA of the CDR3 is TGTGCCAGTAGGGGGAGAACCACTTCAACGGGAACTGACACTGAAGCTTTCTTT.

V usage is TRBV19 and J usage is TRBJ1-2, with unresolved D. The CDR3 spans 15 residues. Trimming removed 6 bases at V and 5 bases at J, with 19 bases between. Germline V lookup: CDR1 LNHDA, CDR2 SQIVND (reference sequence). CDR3: CASSPSPGVRYGYTF. DNA of the CDR3: TGTGCCAGTAGCCCCAGCCCGGGTGTCAGATATGGCTACACCTTC.

CDR3 region: CASSAYPTSGSTDTQYF. The CDR3 nucleotides are TGCGCCAGCAGCGCCTACCCTACTAGCGGGAGCACAGATACGCAGTATTTT. V is TRBV5-1 and J is TRBJ2-3; TRBD2 matches 9 bases. The CDR3 runs 17 residues. Per germline, CDR1 SGHRS and CDR2 YFSETQ. The junction had 9 bases not matched to a gene; V was cut back by 4 bases and J by 0 bases. Filled out from reference TRBV5-1 and TRBJ2-3, the complete variable domain reads KAGVTQTPRYLIKTRGQQVTLSCSPISGHRSVSWYQQTPGQGLQFLFEYFSETQRNKGNFPGRFSGRQFSNSRSEMNVSTLELGDSALYLCASSAYPTSGSTDTQYFGPGTRLTVL.

V usage is TRBV10-1 and J usage is TRBJ2-2; 7 positions agree with TRBD1. Germline CDR1 and CDR2: WNHNN and SYGVQD (reference sequence). V lost 6 bases to trimming and J lost 5 bases; unmatched junction nucleotides: 9. The CDR3 runs to 15 residues. The CDR3, as DNA: TGCGCCAGCAGGCCCGGGACAGCTGATACCGGGGAGCTGTTTTTT. As protein: CASRPGTADTGELFF.

The chain carries TRBV2 and TRBJ2-2; D is ambiguous. V lost 4 bases and J 3 bases, leaving 6 bases between the germline ends. Germline loops: CDR1 SNHLY, CDR2 FYNNEI. This CDR3 has 13 amino acids. The CDR3 sequence is CASSVSYTGELFF. CDR3 DNA: TGTGCCAGCAGTGTCAGTTACACCGGGGAGCTGTTTTTT.

This clone was seen ten or more times. The J gene is TRBJ2-3, the V gene TRBV6-5, with 8 bases matching TRBD2. The CDR3 has 14 amino acids. In germline, CDR1 is MNHEY, CDR2 SVGAGI. Germline trimming cut 6 bases from V and 5 bases from J; bases unmatched to any gene: 7. The CDR3 reads CASSPGTRGDTQYF. In DNA, the CDR3 is TGTGCCAGCAGCCCCGGGACTAGAGGAGATACGCAGTATTTT.

The chain uses TRBV19 and TRBJ1-1, with D perhaps TRBD1 (5 bases). V lost 3 bases to trimming and J lost 5 bases, with 7 bases between them. CDR1 and CDR2 (germline): LNHDA, SQIVND (reference sequence). The CDR3 covers 12 residues. The CDR3 loop is CASSIRQTEAFF. CDR3 nucleotides: TGTGCCAGTAGTATCCGACAGACTGAAGCTTTCTTT.

This clone turned up a few times. The genes are TRBV30 and TRBJ1-1; D is unclear. The CDR3 totals 14 residues. Trimming cost V 2 bases and J 1 base, with 11 bases left between them. Per the germline V gene, CDR1 is GTSNPN and CDR2 is SVGIG (reference sequence). The CDR3 DNA is TGTGCCTGGAGTCCGGGGAATAGGAACACTGAAGCTTTCTTT. It codes for CAWSPGNRNTEAFF.

The chain employs TRBV11-2 and TRBJ2-2, with 9 bases aligning to TRBD2. Germline assignment: CDR1 SGHAT and CDR2 FQNNGV. The trim removed 5 bases at V and 4 bases at J, leaving 5 bases unmatched. This CDR3 is built from 15 residues. CDR3 sequence (DNA): TGTGCCAGCAGCCCCGCGGGGGGGGTCACCGGGGAGCTGTTTTTT. Encoded protein: CASSPAGGVTGELFF.

The J gene is TRBJ1-1, the V gene TRBV5-1; D possibly corresponds to TRBD1 (6 bases). Germline V gives CDR1 SGHRS, CDR2 YFSETQ. The CDR3 is 16 residues long. Between the trimmed V and J ends, which lost 4 bases and 5 bases, there was a span of 21 bases. The CDR3 protein is CASSKRYRDQGTEAFF. CDR3 nucleotide sequence: TGCGCCAGCAGCAAACGATACAGGGACCAGGGGACTGAAGCTTTCTTT. Filled out from reference TRBV5-1 and TRBJ1-1, the complete variable domain reads KAGVTQTPRYLIKTRGQQVTLSCSPISGHRSVSWYQQTPGQGLQFLFEYFSETQRNKGNFPGRFSGRQFSNSRSEMNVSTLELGDSALYLCASSKRYRDQGTEAFFGQGTRLTVV.

The chain couples TRBV6-6 to TRBJ1-5, with TRBD1 matching over 12 bases. The CDR3 spans 15 residues. J lost 6 bases, V lost 6 bases, and 6 bases had no gene match. CDR1 is MNHNY and CDR2 is SVGAGI in the germline V gene (reference sequence). The CDR3 here is CASRDGTGGGQPQHF. The CDR3 coding sequence is TGTGCCAGCAGAGATGGGACAGGGGGCGGTCAGCCCCAGCATTTT.